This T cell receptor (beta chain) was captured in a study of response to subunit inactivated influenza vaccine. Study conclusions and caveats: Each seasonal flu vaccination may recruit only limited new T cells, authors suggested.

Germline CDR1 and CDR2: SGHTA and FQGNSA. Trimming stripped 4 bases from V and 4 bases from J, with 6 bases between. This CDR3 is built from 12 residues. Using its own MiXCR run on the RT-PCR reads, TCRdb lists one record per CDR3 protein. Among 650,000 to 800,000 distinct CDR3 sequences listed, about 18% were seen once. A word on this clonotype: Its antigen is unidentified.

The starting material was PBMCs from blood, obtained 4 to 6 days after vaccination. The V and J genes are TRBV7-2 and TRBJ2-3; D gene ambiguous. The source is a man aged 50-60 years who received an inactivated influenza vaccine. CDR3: CASSSYADTQYF. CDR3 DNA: TGTGCCAGCAGCTCATATGCAGATACGCAGTATTTT.